This TCR beta chain was found in a study of T-cell reconstitution after alpha-beta-depleted transplantation in children. This clonotype occurred many times. CDR3 length equals 15 residues. CDR1 is LGHNA, CDR2 YNFKEQ, per germline. V gave up 1 base and J gave up 2 bases; unmatched junction bases: 5. Preparation of the TCRbeta library used unique molecular identifiers. TCRdb recomputed calls from the PCR reads with MiXCR, one row per CDR3 protein. The sample holds around 450,000 distinct CDR3 sequences, 43% seen once. This clonotype originated in a girl under 10 years old with aplastic anemia, due to receive a stem cell transplant. The rearrangement joins TRBV4-2 to TRBJ2-7, with 7 bases that match TRBD1. The sequences come from PBMCs, collected before TCRalphabeta/CD19-depleted stem cell transplant. The CDR3 DNA follows: TGTGCCAGCAGCCAAGGGGGGACAGCAGCCTACGAGCAGTACTTC. Amino acids: CASSQGGTAAYEQYF.